This TCR beta chain appears in the sequencing data of a study of cytomegalovirus exposure and HLA in healthy donors (TCRdb year 2017). With regard to the full study: In an earlier analysis of around 540 of the donors, 276 Gb of sequence data and approximately 120 million unique TCR beta sequences from about 179 million T cells were reported. An early release that covered more than 550 HLA-typed donors contained approximately 300 gigabases of sequencing data and 85 million to 100 million unique TCR sequences. The genetic ancestry cluster associated with self-reported Caucasian donors included around four fifths of the roughly 410 genotyped donors. The aim of the study was to test whether cataloging public T cell receptors could identify signatures of past pathogen exposure. The study profiled the T cell repertoires of 666 subjects by immunosequencing and related them to cytomegalovirus serostatus. Besides the first cohort of more than 650 subjects, a separate validation cohort made up of 120 or so different subjects was used. To predict cytomegalovirus infection status, the study brought together high-throughput TCR immunosequencing, statistical association of individual TCRs with disease status, and machine learning. In a later analysis, previously published TCR beta repertoires from 670 or so donors were re-analyzed and high-resolution HLA genotyping was added so that TCR occurrence patterns could be studied. Rather than drawing on any new phenotypic data, the later analysis identified candidate immune exposures from TCR beta sequences and the way those sequences occurred across donors. An earlier analysis of several hundred of the donors applied high-throughput TCR beta sequencing to assess whether each TCR beta V gene segment acted as functional or pseudogenic. Donor age, sex, ethnicity and CMV serostatus were compiled together with the repertoire data. A later genetic analysis used genome-wide SNP genotypes for about three fifths of the 666 donors, treating that subset as a discovery cohort. Every discovery cohort repertoire had been produced on one sequencing platform. Class I and class II HLA loci were covered by the typing at four-digit resolution. The number of donors typed differed by locus, with 629-630 for A, B, C, DRB1 and DQB1, around 560 for DQA1, over 600 for DPA1, and 472 for DPB1. Because of strong linkage in the cohort, roughly five DR-DQ haplotypes were treated as single units for association and clustering. Across under 500 genotyped donors of the cohort, an average of approximately 220,000 unique TCR beta nucleotide sequences per donor were sequenced, and roughly 17% of those sequences were non-productive.

This clone was detected once. It has no known antigen specificity. One end of the junction does not line up with germline, which may come from a read error. The cohort comprised 550 to 700 healthy bone marrow donors. All cohort members were sampled while nominally healthy, although unrecorded immune exposures were likely present. The donor tested CMV seropositive, placing the donor among the 250 to 350 seropositive members of the cohort. Every donor gave a peripheral blood sample, and the peripheral blood mononuclear cells from that sample were used for TCR beta sequencing. The Qiagen DNeasy Blood Extraction Kit was used to extract genomic DNA from the blood cell samples. General findings and caveats noted by the study authors: CMV serostatus was the only immune exposure information available for the cohort. Some IMGT-functional V segments, including TRBV6-2 and TRBV6-3, could not be told apart with the 87-base-pair reads, so those segments were excluded. According to a later analysis, TCR association rates differed among HLA loci, with DRB1 alleles showing the most associated TCRs and HLA-C alleles showing the fewest. In a later analysis, most CMV-associated TCR beta chains were found to appear HLA-restricted, with HLA associations seemingly driven largely by CMV exposure. Correlated functional status among segregating V segments might be attributable to linkage disequilibrium, but an unknown experimental factor could not be ruled out. The classifier was reported to diagnose cytomegalovirus status with high specificity and sensitivity in both the original and validation cohorts. In an earlier analysis of 587 of the donors, most TCR beta V segments appeared in productive rearrangements about 87% or about 30% of the time, broadly matching IMGT annotations. While some public TCRs were present in many individuals, most TCR sequences turned up only very rarely across donors. According to a later genetic analysis, donors in an Asian-associated ancestry cluster had fewer N-insertions in productive TCRs than the approximately 630-donor mean. The cohort was sequenced for TCR beta chains only, and without alpha or paired-chain data the features that could be detected were limited. Because some donors lacked HLA typing at each locus, the association tests relied only on the typed subset. Sequencing depth was assumed to be roughly uniform across donors in the presence/absence analyses, though that assumption may not hold. It was suggested by the authors that the approach could potentially be generalized to other disease states and immunological phenotypes. The study gave a list of about 160 TCR beta chains associated with cytomegalovirus. A cluster of highly shared sequence variants was judged likely to represent a technical artifact of the sequencing pipeline. In vitro tests confirmed that three of the cytomegalovirus-associated TCR beta chains recognize cytomegalovirus antigens. A later analysis reported that several top co-occurrence clusters appeared linked to parvovirus B19, influenza, CMV and Epstein-Barr virus. Because counts were too low, roughly 18 rarely observed V segments, including chromosome 9 orphons, were left out of the earlier analysis of several hundred of the donors. A further reported finding was that TCR beta sequences accurately predicted the HLA-A and HLA-B alleles for most subjects in the first cohort. In a later genetic analysis, a missense DCLRE1C variant was associated with V-gene and J-gene trimming of TCR beta chains, and the association was replicated in an independent cohort. At a false discovery rate of 0.05, a later analysis linked some 18,000 TCR beta sequences to specific HLA alleles. In a later analysis, HLA-associated TCR beta chains were found to be more clonally expanded and to have lower generation probabilities than equally common non-associated chains. Strong co-occurrence of HLA alleles, especially DR and DQ, made assigning TCR associations to individual alleles difficult.

Taken from cysteine to phenylalanine, the CDR3 has 14 residues. Only CDR3 DNA remains: 42 bases, in frame from the first base. Looking up the germline V gene (reference sequence) yields CDR1 SSHAT and CDR2 FNYEAQ. Library preparation used the immunoSEQ multiplex PCR assay. For the multiplex PCR, a mixture combining 60 forward primers for TCR Vbeta segments and 13 reverse primers for TCR Jbeta segments was used. The CDR3 region of rearranged TCR beta genes was amplified from genomic DNA by a multiplex PCR assay. On the Illumina HiSeq System, the amplified TCR beta libraries were sequenced as 87-base-pair reads. The study's processing was this. A later analysis tallied roughly 78 million unique TCR beta chains across the approximately 670 repertoires, and around 9.9 million of those chains were shared by two or more donors. A nearest-neighbor algorithm error-corrected the raw reads and collapsed the reads into unique sequences, merging closely related sequences to remove PCR and sequencing errors. V, D and J gene segments were assigned by aligning CDR3 sequences to IMGT reference sequences. For a sequence to be retained, a match of at least six nucleotides was required to both a V gene segment and a J gene segment. A rearrangement was called productive if the CDR3 had no stop codons and remained in frame with V and J, and every other rearrangement was called non-productive. Following IMGT convention, CDR3 was defined as the stretch from the second conserved V-encoded cysteine up to the conserved J-encoded phenylalanine. Sequences without an unambiguous match to a single V gene segment were excluded from the earlier analysis of a few hundred of the donors. An earlier analysis of a few hundred of the donors called V segments functional above 56.7% productive rearrangements and segregating when the between-donor standard deviation exceeded 5%. To diagnose cytomegalovirus status from the catalog of TCR beta chain sequences, a statistical classification framework was built. In a later analysis, TCR nucleotide sequences were compared against IMGT/GENE-DB human TR gene sequences so that V and J genes could be assigned. In a later analysis, CDR3 sequences and most-parsimonious VDJ recombination scenarios were assigned using the TCRdist pipeline. A later analysis defined each TCR beta chain by its CDR3 amino acid sequence plus V-gene family, and excluded reads lacking a unique V-gene family. A later analysis removed 500 to 600 highly shared, low-generation-probability nucleotide sequences to deal with suspected cross-contamination and a sequencing artifact. In a later analysis, a clonal expansion index was calculated for each public chain from normalized within-repertoire ranks of inferred template counts. A later analysis computed generation probabilities with a VDJ recombination model fitted to out-of-frame rearrangements, and checked the results against IGoR. A later analysis scored TCR-TCR, TCR-HLA and TCR-CMV co-occurrence with hypergeometric tests, applying a repertoire-size bias correction to TCR pairs. In a later analysis, false discovery rates were estimated by permuting HLA or CMV assignments 20 times. In a later analysis, co-occurring TCRs were grouped with DBSCAN, and TCRdist sequence similarity was added when clustering was performed within HLA-allele-positive subsets. Repertoires with fewer than 30,000 or more than 120,000 public chains were left out of co-occurrence clustering, as were four to six repertoires with anomalous nucleotide sharing. TCRdb carries this immuneACCESS record with in-frame sequences only. Its versions omit some clonotypes, under half of them owing to an unresolved V gene in the studies checked, with the rest unexplained. V and J calls and clone size follow that table, whereas D and trimming were derived from the DNA. The sample yields tens of thousands of clones; about 74% were counted once. In total, the top ten clones hold approximately 6% of the sample.

Sequenced: PBMCs. The chain links TRBV7-7 with TRBJ2-5, and TRBD1 may be the D gene, going by 6 matching bases. This clonotype was sampled from a woman aged 45-65 years in good health and CMV-seropositive. In nucleotide form, the sequence is TGTGCTAGCAGCCCGAAAGGGGGTCAAGAGACCCAGTACTTC. This encodes CASSPKGGQETQYF.